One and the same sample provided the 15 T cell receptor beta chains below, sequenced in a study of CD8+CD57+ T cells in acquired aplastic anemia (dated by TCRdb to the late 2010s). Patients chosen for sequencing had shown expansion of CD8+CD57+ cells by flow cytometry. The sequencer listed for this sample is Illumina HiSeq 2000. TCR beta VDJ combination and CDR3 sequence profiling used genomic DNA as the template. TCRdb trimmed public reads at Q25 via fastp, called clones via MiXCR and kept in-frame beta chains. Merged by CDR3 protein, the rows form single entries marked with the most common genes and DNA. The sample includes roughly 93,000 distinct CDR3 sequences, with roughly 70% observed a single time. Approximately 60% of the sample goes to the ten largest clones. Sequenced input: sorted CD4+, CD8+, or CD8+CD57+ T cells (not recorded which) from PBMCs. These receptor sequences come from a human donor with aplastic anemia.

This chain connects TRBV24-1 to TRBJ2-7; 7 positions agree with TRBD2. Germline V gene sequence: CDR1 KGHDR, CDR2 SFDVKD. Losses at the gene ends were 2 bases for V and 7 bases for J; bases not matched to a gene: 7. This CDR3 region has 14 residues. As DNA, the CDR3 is TGTGCCACCAGTGATTCCGGGACTACCCGAGAGCAGTACTTC. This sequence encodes CATSDSGTTREQYF.

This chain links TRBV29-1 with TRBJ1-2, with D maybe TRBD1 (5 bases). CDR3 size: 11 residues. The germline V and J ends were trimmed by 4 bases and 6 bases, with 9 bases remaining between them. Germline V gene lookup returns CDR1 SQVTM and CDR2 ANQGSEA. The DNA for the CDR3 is TGCAGCGTTGTCGGGGGAGATGGCTACACCTTC. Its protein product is CSVVGGDGYTF.

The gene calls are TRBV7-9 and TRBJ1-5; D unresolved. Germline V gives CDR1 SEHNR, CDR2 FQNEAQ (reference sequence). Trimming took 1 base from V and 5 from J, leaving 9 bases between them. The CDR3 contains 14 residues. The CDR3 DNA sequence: TGTGCCAGCAGCTTAGTAGGAGAACATCAGCCCCAGCATTTT. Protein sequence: CASSLVGEHQPQHF.

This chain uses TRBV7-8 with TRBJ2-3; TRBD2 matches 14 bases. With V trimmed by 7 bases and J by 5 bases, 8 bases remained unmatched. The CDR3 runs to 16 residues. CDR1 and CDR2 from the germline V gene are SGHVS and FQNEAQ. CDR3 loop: CASKTGTSGGIDTQYF. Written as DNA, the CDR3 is TGTGCCAGCAAGACCGGGACTAGCGGGGGTATAGATACGCAGTATTTT.

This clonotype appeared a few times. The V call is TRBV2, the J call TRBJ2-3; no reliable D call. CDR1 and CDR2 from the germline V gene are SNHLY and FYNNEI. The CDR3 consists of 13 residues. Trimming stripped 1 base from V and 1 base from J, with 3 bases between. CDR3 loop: CASSEGGTDTQYF. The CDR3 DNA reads TGTGCCAGCAGTGAAGGAGGCACAGATACGCAGTATTTT. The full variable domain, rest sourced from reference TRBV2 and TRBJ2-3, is EPEVTQTPSHQVTQMGQEVILRCVPISNHLYFYWYRQILGQKVEFLVSFYNNEISEKSEIFDDQFSVERPDGSNFTLKIRSTKLEDSAMYFCASSEGGTDTQYFGPGTRLTVL.

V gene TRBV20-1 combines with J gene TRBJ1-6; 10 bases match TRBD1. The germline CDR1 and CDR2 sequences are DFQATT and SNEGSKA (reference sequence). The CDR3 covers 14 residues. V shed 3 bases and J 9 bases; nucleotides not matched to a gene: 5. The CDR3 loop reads CSARGTGEISPLHF. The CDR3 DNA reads TGCAGTGCTAGGGGGACAGGGGAGATTTCACCCCTCCACTTT.

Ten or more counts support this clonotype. The CDR3 loop reads CASSNGRDSQYSNQPQHF. As DNA, the CDR3 is TGTGCCAGCAGCAACGGCCGGGATTCACAATATAGCAATCAGCCCCAGCATTTT. The gene calls are TRBV5-6 and TRBJ1-5; D is unclear. The germline gives CDR1 SGHDT, CDR2 YYEEEE. V was pared by 4 bases and J by 0 bases, with 20 bases between. The CDR3 runs 18 residues.

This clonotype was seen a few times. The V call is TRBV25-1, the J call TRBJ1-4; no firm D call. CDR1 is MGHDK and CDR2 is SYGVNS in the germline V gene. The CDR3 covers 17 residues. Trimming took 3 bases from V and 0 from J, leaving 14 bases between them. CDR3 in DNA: TGTGCCAGCAGTGACTCCATAACAAGTGCAACTAATGAAAAACTGTTTTTT. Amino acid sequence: CASSDSITSATNEKLFF. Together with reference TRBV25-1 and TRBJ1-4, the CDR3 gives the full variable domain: EADIYQTPRYLVIGTGKKITLECSQTMGHDKMYWYQQDPGMELHLIHYSYGVNSTEKGDLSSESTVSRIRTEHFPLTLESARPSHTSQYLCASSDSITSATNEKLFFGSGTQLSVL.

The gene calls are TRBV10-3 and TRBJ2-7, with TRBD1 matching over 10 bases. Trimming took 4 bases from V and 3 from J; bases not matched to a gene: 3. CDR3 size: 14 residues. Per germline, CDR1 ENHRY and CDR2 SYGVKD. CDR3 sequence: CAISGTGGSYEQYF. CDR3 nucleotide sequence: TGTGCCATCAGTGGGACAGGGGGTAGCTACGAGCAGTACTTC.

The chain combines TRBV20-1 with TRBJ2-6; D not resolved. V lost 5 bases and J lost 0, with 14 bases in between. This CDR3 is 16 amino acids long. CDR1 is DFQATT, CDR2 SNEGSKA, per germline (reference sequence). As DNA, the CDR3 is TGCAGTGCTCAACCCCTCAGCGCCTCTGGGGCCAACGTCCTGACTTTC. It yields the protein CSAQPLSASGANVLTF.

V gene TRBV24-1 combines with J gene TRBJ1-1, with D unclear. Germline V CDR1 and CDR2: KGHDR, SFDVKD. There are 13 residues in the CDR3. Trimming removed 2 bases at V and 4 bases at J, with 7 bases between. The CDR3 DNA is TGTGCCACCAGTGATTCTCGCGGCACTGAAGCTTTCTTT. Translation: CATSDSRGTEAFF.

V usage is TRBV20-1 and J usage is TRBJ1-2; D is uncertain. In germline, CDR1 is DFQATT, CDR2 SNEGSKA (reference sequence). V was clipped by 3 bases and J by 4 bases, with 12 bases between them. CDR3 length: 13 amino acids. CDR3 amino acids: CSASPQSTYGYTF. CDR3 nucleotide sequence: TGCAGTGCTAGCCCACAATCAACCTATGGCTACACCTTC.

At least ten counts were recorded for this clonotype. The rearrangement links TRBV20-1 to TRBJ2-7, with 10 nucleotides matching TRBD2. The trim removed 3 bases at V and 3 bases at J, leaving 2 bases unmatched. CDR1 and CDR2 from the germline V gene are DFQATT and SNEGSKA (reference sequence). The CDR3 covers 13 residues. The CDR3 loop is CSASGTSDYEQYF. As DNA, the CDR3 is TGCAGTGCTAGTGGGACTAGCGACTACGAGCAGTACTTC.

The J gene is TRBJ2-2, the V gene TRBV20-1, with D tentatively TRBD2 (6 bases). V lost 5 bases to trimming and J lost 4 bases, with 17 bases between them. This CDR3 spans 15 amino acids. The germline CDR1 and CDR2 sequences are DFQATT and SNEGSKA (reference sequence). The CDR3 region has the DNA TGCAGTGCTCGTCCGAGGAGGGTGAGCACCGGGGAGCTGTTTTTT. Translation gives CSARPRRVSTGELFF.

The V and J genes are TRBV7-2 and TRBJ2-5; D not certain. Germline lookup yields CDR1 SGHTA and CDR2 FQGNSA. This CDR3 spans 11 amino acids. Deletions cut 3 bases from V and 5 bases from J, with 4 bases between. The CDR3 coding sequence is TGTGCCAGCAGCTTCCTGGAGACCCAGTACTTC. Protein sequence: CASSFLETQYF.